This T cell receptor (beta chain) emerged from a study of blood T cell repertoires in COVID-19. Study-level background: Samples of COVID-19 (acute and convalescent) were obtained from the United States, Italy and Spain.

Under the authors' procedure: Estimation of nucleated cell counts relied on the amplification of reference gene primers. Generated by immunoSEQ multiplex PCR, the TCRdb table keeps only in-frame clones and is missing some. That table furnishes V, J and clone size, whereas the DNA furnished D and trimming. The sample consists of roughly 53,000 clones, under 90% of them appearing once. The V gene's germline CDR1 is SGHTA and CDR2 FQGNSA. V gave up 5 bases and J gave up 1 base, with 9 bases separating them. The CDR3 covers 13 residues. The TCR was taken from a human donor in a cohort sampled during active COVID-19. The chain has TRBV7-2 and TRBJ2-7, with D maybe TRBD1 (6 bases). What was sequenced was peripheral blood. CDR3 amino acids: CASSTRGSYEQYF. The CDR3 DNA reads as TGTGCCAGCAGCACCAGGGGATCCTACGAGCAGTACTTC.